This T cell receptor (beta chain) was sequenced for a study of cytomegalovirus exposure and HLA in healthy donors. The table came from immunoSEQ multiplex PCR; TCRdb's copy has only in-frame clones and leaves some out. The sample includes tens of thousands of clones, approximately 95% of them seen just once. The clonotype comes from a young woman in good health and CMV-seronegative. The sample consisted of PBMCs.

In nucleotides, the CDR3 is TGCGCCAGCAGCTTGGGGCCGGGTGAAGCTTTCTTT. As protein: CASSLGPGEAFF. The V call is TRBV5-1, the J call TRBJ1-1; no firm D call. V shed 0 bases and J shed 7 bases, with 7 bases lying between them. CDR1 SGHRS and CDR2 YFSETQ come from the germline V gene. There are 12 residues in the CDR3.